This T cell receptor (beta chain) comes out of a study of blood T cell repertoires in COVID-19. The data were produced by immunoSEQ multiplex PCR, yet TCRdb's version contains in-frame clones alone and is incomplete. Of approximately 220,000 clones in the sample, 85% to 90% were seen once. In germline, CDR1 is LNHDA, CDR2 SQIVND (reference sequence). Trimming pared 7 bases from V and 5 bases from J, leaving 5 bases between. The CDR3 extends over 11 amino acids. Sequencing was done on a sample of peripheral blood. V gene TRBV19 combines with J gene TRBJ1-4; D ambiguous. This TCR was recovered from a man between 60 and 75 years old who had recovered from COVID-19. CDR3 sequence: CASTLNEKLFF. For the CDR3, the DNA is TGTGCCAGTACTCTCAATGAAAAACTGTTTTTT.